One and the same sample provided the 5 T cell receptor beta chains below, sequenced in a study of Ad26.COV2.S vaccination and SARS-CoV-2 variants. This sample's treatment: roughly 18 received Ad26.COV2.S at low or high dose, single or two shots; 5 received placebo; per-sample allocation not given. Each sample was drawn 63 days after the first injection (of vaccine or placebo). Clones were read by immunoSEQ multiplex PCR, and TCRdb kept only the in-frame ones, dropping some. The table shows approximately 400,000 clones, with 80% to 90% occurring only once. The sequencing used peripheral blood, collected in a trial of Ad26.COV2.S vaccine versus placebo. All receptors come from a person aged 18-60 years who received the Ad26.COV2.S COVID-19 vaccine or a placebo.

In its sample, this clone was seen a few times. The chain recombines TRBV12-2 with TRBJ1-3. TRBV12-2 is deemed a pseudogene. The CDR3 has 15 residues. The CDR3 DNA follows: TGTGCAAGTCGGACGTGCGGCCGCTCTGGAAACACCATATATTTT. Its translation: CASRTCGRSGNTIYF.

This clone showed up just once. The gene calls are TRBV6-6 and TRBJ1-6, with 7 nucleotides matching TRBD1. The CDR3 has 11 residues. CDR1 MNHNY and CDR2 SVGAGI come from the germline V gene (reference sequence). The V gene end was trimmed by 7 bases and the J gene end by 14 bases; junction bases not matched to a gene: 5. This CDR3 is CASTTDRSLHF. CDR3 DNA sequence: TGTGCCAGCACTACGGACAGGTCCCTCCACTTT.

The sample holds a few counts of this clone. J is TRBJ2-5 and V is TRBV11-3; 7 bases are a match to TRBD1. The CDR3 is 15 amino acids. Trimming took 2 bases from V and 5 from J; bases not matched to a gene: 8. CDR1 and CDR2 from the germline V gene are SGHNT and YENEEA. DNA for the CDR3: TGTGCCAGCAGCTTACAGGGGGAAGAGGGTGAGACCCAGTACTTC. Translating gives CASSLQGEEGETQYF.

The chain has TRBV3-1 (or the pseudogene TRBV3-2) and TRBJ2-7, with TRBD1 matching 12 bases. J was trimmed by 6 bases and V by 4 bases; bases with no gene match: 10. The V gene's germline CDR1 is LGHDT and CDR2 YNNKEL (reference sequence). This CDR3 comprises 16 residues. CDR3 region: CASSPLPGQGAGEQYF. The CDR3 DNA follows: TGTGCCAGCAGCCCATTACCGGGACAGGGGGCAGGCGAGCAGTACTTC.

J is TRBJ2-5 and V is TRBV5-4, with 8 nucleotides matching TRBD1. Germline loops: CDR1 SGHNT, CDR2 YYREEE (reference sequence). V gave up 6 bases and J gave up 1 base; unmatched junction bases: 8. CDR3 length equals 15 residues. This CDR3 reads CASTSRDRGQETQYF. In DNA, the CDR3 is TGTGCCAGCACTTCCAGAGACAGGGGCCAAGAGACCCAGTACTTC. The variable domain in full, completed from reference TRBV5-4 and TRBJ2-5, reads ETGVTQSPTHLIKTRGQQVTLRCSSQSGHNTVSWYQQALGQGPQFIFQYYREEENGRGNFPPRFSGLQFPNYSSELNVNALELDDSALYLCASTSRDRGQETQYFGPGTRLLVL.